One and the same sample provided the 27 T cell receptor beta chains below, sequenced in a study of T-cell memory formation after mild COVID-19. TCRdb re-derived calls from the 5' RACE reads in MiXCR, one entry per CDR3 protein. The sample includes hundreds of thousands of distinct CDR3 sequences, about 15% of them seen just once. The source material was PBMCs or a T cell subset sorted from them (not recorded which). The receptors originated from a man in his late teens or twenties who had mild COVID-19 (a few samples of this study predate the infection). Cell type and time point are not known.

The sample holds a few counts of this clonotype. DNA of the CDR3: TGTGCCAGCAGCCCCCGTGGCAGGGAAAAAAAGGGCACTGAAGCTTTCTTT. It is translated as CASSPRGREKKGTEAFF. This chain uses TRBV7-2 with TRBJ1-1; D is perhaps TRBD1 (5 bases). Germline CDR1 and CDR2: SGHTA and FQGNSA. The V end was cut by 5 bases, the J end by 4 bases, with 23 bases between. This CDR3 region has 17 residues.

This chain links TRBV6-6 with TRBJ1-2; 10 nucleotides align to TRBD1. After removal of 6 bases from V and 8 bases from J, the junction contained 6 bases not matched to a gene. CDR3 length: 13 amino acids. Germline V lookup: CDR1 MNHNY, CDR2 SVGAGI (reference sequence). The CDR3 here is CASSDRGRGGYTF. The CDR3 DNA follows: TGTGCCAGCAGCGACAGGGGGCGAGGCGGCTACACCTTC.

This chain uses TRBV7-2 with TRBJ1-2, with no clear D. The CDR3 totals 15 residues. Germline assignment: CDR1 SGHTA and CDR2 FQGNSA. V lost 7 bases to trimming and J lost 4 bases, with 19 bases between them. The CDR3 reads CASTPEGRSLYGYTF. CDR3 in DNA: TGTGCCAGCACCCCTGAAGGGAGGAGCCTCTATGGCTACACCTTC.

This clonotype has just a few counts. V gene TRBV20-1 combines with J gene TRBJ1-5; D remains unclear. Germline CDR1 reads DFQATT; CDR2 reads SNEGSKA (reference sequence). The ends were cut back, 6 bases at V and 7 bases at J, with 16 bases in the middle. The CDR3 is 13 amino acids. CDR3 sequence: CSAPSEGRQPQHF. In DNA form, the CDR3 reads TGCAGTGCCCCTTCCGAGGGCAGGCAGCCCCAGCATTTT.

The V and J genes are TRBV24-1 and TRBJ1-5; D unresolved. V shed 4 bases and J shed 9 bases, with 15 bases lying between them. The CDR3 runs to 14 residues. Germline lookup yields CDR1 KGHDR and CDR2 SFDVKD. This chain's CDR3 is CATSDPLGIGPQHF. The CDR3 DNA reads as TGTGCCACCAGTGACCCCCTGGGGATCGGGCCCCAGCATTTT.

This chain joins TRBV5-5 and TRBJ2-2, with TRBD2 identical over 11 bases. The CDR3 has 17 amino acids. The V gene end was trimmed by 3 bases and the J gene end by 0 bases; junction bases not matched to a gene: 4. Germline values: CDR1 SGHKS, CDR2 YYEKEE (reference sequence). CDR3 coding DNA: TGTGCCAGCAGCTCAAGGGGACTAGCGGCGAACACCGGGGAGCTGTTTTTT. Its translation is CASSSRGLAANTGELFF.

This clonotype was detected a few times. This chain links TRBV3-1 with TRBJ1-1, with D unclear. Germline V CDR1 and CDR2: LGHDT, YNNKEL (reference sequence). Trimming shortened V by 4 bases and J by 7 bases, and 10 bases separated the two germline ends. The CDR3 spans 12 residues. DNA of the CDR3: TGTGCCAGCAGCCCTAATGAAGGTGAAGCTTTCTTT. Residues: CASSPNEGEAFF.

The V call is TRBV3-1, the J call TRBJ1-2; 10 bases agree with TRBD1. The CDR3 runs to 14 residues. V lost 2 bases and J lost 5; bases outside the gene matches: 2. Germline V gene data show CDR1 as LGHDT and CDR2 as YNNKEL (reference sequence). The chain's CDR3 is CASSQRQGAYGYTF. The CDR3, as DNA: TGTGCCAGCAGCCAAAGACAGGGGGCATATGGCTACACCTTC.

CDR3 sequence: CASREGWDTYFSGANVLTF. The CDR3 DNA reads as TGTGCCAGCAGAGAAGGATGGGACACTTACTTCTCTGGGGCCAACGTCCTGACTTTC. The J gene is TRBJ2-6, the V gene TRBV7-2; D might be TRBD1 (6 bases). Germline V gene sequence: CDR1 SGHTA, CDR2 FQGNSA. Trimming took 6 bases from V and 0 from J, leaving 21 bases between them. The CDR3 is 19 amino acids.

V gene TRBV5-1 combines with J gene TRBJ1-2; TRBD1 is a possible D gene (5 bases). V was trimmed by 5 bases and J by 7 bases, leaving 18 bases between them. Germline values: CDR1 SGHRS, CDR2 YFSETQ. The CDR3 totals 14 residues. The CDR3 loop is CASRTWDPVTGYTF. DNA of the CDR3: TGCGCCAGCAGGACTTGGGACCCCGTTACTGGCTACACCTTC.

The V call is TRBV9, the J call TRBJ2-1; possible D gene TRBD2, 6 bases. There are 15 residues in the CDR3. Per germline, CDR1 SGDLS and CDR2 YYNGEE. The germline V and J ends were trimmed by 4 bases and 5 bases, with 16 bases remaining between them. Here the CDR3 DNA reads TGTGCCAGCAGCACCCGACTAGGGGATAACAATGAGCAGTTCTTC. This gives the protein CASSTRLGDNNEQFF.

This clonotype has more than one count but fewer than ten. The rearrangement joins TRBV2 to TRBJ2-3, with 11 bases lining up with TRBD2. Trimming took 6 bases from V and 1 from J; bases not matched to a gene: 15. The CDR3 is 19 amino acids. The germline V gene encodes CDR1 SNHLY and CDR2 FYNNEI. CDR3 in amino acids: CASSDRLAGGVQGTDTQYF. For the CDR3, the DNA is TGTGCCAGCAGCGACCGCCTAGCGGGGGGCGTTCAAGGCACAGATACGCAGTATTTT.

This clonotype was seen only a few times. The CDR3 DNA follows: TGCAGTGCTAGAGTCGCAGGATTGAAGACCCAGTACTTC. This codes for CSARVAGLKTQYF. This sequence joins TRBV20-1 and TRBJ2-5; D gene unclear. Germline-derived CDR1 and CDR2 are DFQATT and SNEGSKA (reference sequence). V dropped 1 base and J dropped 6 bases, with 12 bases sitting between them. This CDR3 region has 13 residues.

This clonotype was seen a few times. The chain carries TRBV29-1 and TRBJ2-2; weak D call: TRBD2 (5 bases). The CDR3 totals 15 residues. V was pared by 4 bases and J by 7 bases, with 19 bases between. Germline V gene data show CDR1 as SQVTM and CDR2 as ANQGSEA. CDR3 DNA sequence: TGCAGCGTTGGAGGGTTTGAAGGGTGGAGCGGGGAGCTGTTTTTT. Protein sequence: CSVGGFEGWSGELFF.

This chain connects TRBV12-3 or TRBV12-4 to TRBJ1-5; 7 bases fit TRBD1. The CDR3 length is 11 residues. V trimming: 4 bases; J trimming: 11 bases; junction bases outside the gene matches: 2. CDR3 protein: CASSSGGTQHF. In DNA, the CDR3 is TGTGCCAGCAGTTCAGGGGGAACCCAGCATTTT.

This clonotype was detected a few times. The chain recombines TRBV7-2 with TRBJ1-1, with a weak D call TRBD1 (6 bases). V lost 5 bases to trimming and J lost 7 bases, with 17 bases between them. The germline V gene encodes CDR1 SGHTA and CDR2 FQGNSA. This CDR3 region has 14 residues. CDR3 in DNA: TGTGCCAGCAGCGCGTATACAGGGCCCTTTGAAGCTTTCTTT. It specifies CASSAYTGPFEAFF.

This rearrangement joins TRBV9 to TRBJ1-2; unclear D gene. The V end lost 0 bases, the J end lost 2 bases, and 5 bases lay between the germline ends. CDR1 SGDLS and CDR2 YYNGEE come from the germline V gene. This CDR3 has 13 residues. CDR3 DNA: TGTGCCAGCAGCGTAGGGACCAACTATGGCTACACCTTC. It encodes CASSVGTNYGYTF. The whole variable domain, filled in from reference TRBV9 and TRBJ1-2, reads DSGVTQTPKHLITATGQRVTLRCSPRSGDLSVYWYQQSLDQGLQFLIQYYNGEERAKGNILERFSAQQFPDLHSELNLSSLELGDSALYFCASSVGTNYGYTFGSGTRLTVV.

This clonotype was seen repeatedly, ten times or more. This chain connects TRBV7-2 to TRBJ2-5, with D possibly TRBD1 on 6 matching bases. Trimming took off 3 bases at V and 4 bases at J, with 12 bases between the two ends. The germline V gene encodes CDR1 SGHTA and CDR2 FQGNSA. CDR3 length equals 14 residues. The CDR3: CASSFQLGGETQYF. CDR3 nucleotides: TGTGCCAGCAGCTTCCAACTAGGGGGAGAGACCCAGTACTTC.

This clonotype was counted at least ten times. This chain uses TRBV7-9 with TRBJ1-1; no clear D. This CDR3 spans 12 amino acids. Germline V gene sequence: CDR1 SEHNR, CDR2 FQNEAQ (reference sequence). V was trimmed by 6 bases and J by 3 bases, leaving 8 bases between them. CDR3 residues: CASRERDTEAFF. For the CDR3, the DNA is TGTGCCAGCAGAGAGAGGGACACTGAAGCTTTCTTT. Filled out from reference TRBV7-9 and TRBJ1-1, the complete variable domain reads DTGVSQNPRHKITKRGQNVTFRCDPISEHNRLYWYRQTLGQGPEFLTYFQNEAQLEKSRLLSDRFSAERPKGSFSTLEIQRTEQGDSAMYLCASRERDTEAFFGQGTRLTVV.

This sequence joins TRBV20-1 and TRBJ2-1; TRBD2 matches at 8 bases. V dropped 3 bases and J dropped 9; count of bases not matched to a gene: 4. Germline V CDR1 and CDR2: DFQATT, SNEGSKA (reference sequence). There are 12 residues in the CDR3. CDR3 in amino acids: CSARTGGREQFF. The CDR3 DNA reads as TGCAGTGCTAGGACGGGGGGGCGTGAGCAGTTCTTC.

This clonotype appeared a few times. V usage is TRBV5-1 and J usage is TRBJ2-7; D is ambiguous. Trimming cost V 0 bases and J 6 bases, with 13 bases left between them. The CDR3 extends over 14 amino acids. Germline V gives CDR1 SGHRS, CDR2 YFSETQ. DNA of the CDR3: TGCGCCAGCAGCTTGGCATTCGGTGCAGGCGAGCAGTACTTC. Protein: CASSLAFGAGEQYF.

In its sample, this clonotype was seen many times. The chain has TRBV7-2 and TRBJ1-6; D call uncertain. Trimming stripped 6 bases from V and 0 bases from J, with 9 bases between. CDR3 length: 15 amino acids. Germline CDR1 SGHTA, CDR2 FQGNSA. In nucleotides, the CDR3 is TGTGCCAGCAGGGGGTCGGGCTCCTATAATTCACCCCTCCACTTT. Translation gives CASRGSGSYNSPLHF.

The sample holds many counts of this clonotype. The chain combines TRBV25-1 with TRBJ2-5; D is unresolved. V was trimmed by 3 bases and J by 2 bases, leaving 10 bases between them. Germline V gene lookup returns CDR1 MGHDK and CDR2 SYGVNS. CDR3 length: 14 residues. This CDR3 reads CASSDALTQETQYF. CDR3 bases: TGTGCCAGCAGTGACGCTTTAACACAAGAGACCCAGTACTTC. Full variable domain (missing parts from reference TRBV25-1 and TRBJ2-5): EADIYQTPRYLVIGTGKKITLECSQTMGHDKMYWYQQDPGMELHLIHYSYGVNSTEKGDLSSESTVSRIRTEHFPLTLESARPSHTSQYLCASSDALTQETQYFGPGTRLLVL.

In its sample, this clonotype was seen a few times. The chain uses TRBV20-1 and TRBJ2-5; 7 positions agree with TRBD2. The V segment lost 6 bases and the J segment 5 bases; nucleotides outside the gene matches: 9. Germline assignment: CDR1 DFQATT and CDR2 SNEGSKA (reference sequence). There are 13 residues in the CDR3. The DNA for the CDR3 is TGCAGTGCACCAGGGACTAACGGGGAGACCCAGTACTTC. Protein: CSAPGTNGETQYF.

This chain uses TRBV9 with TRBJ2-3, with no clear D. The CDR3 extends over 15 amino acids. Germline lookup yields CDR1 SGDLS and CDR2 YYNGEE. Trimming cost V 0 bases and J 0 bases, with 8 bases left between them. The CDR3 loop is CASSVDWVSTDTQYF. The CDR3 DNA reads as TGTGCCAGCAGCGTAGACTGGGTGAGCACAGATACGCAGTATTTT.

In this sample, this clonotype turned up a few times. The V gene is TRBV11-2, the J gene TRBJ2-3; 8 nucleotides align to TRBD1. Germline V gives CDR1 SGHAT, CDR2 FQNNGV. J was trimmed by 6 bases and V by 0 bases; bases with no gene match: 8. The CDR3 consists of 16 residues. CDR3 loop: CASSLDLGRGLDTQYF. The CDR3 DNA reads as TGTGCCAGCAGCTTAGATCTAGGCAGGGGGCTTGATACGCAGTATTTT. The full variable domain, its missing parts supplied by reference TRBV11-2 and TRBJ2-3, is EAGVAQSPRYKIIEKRQSVAFWCNPISGHATLYWYQQILGQGPKLLIQFQNNGVVDDSQLPKDRFSAERLKGVDSTLKIQPAKLEDSAVYLCASSLDLGRGLDTQYFGPGTRLTVL.

The chain carries TRBV6-4 and TRBJ2-3, with 10 bases aligning to TRBD2. Germline V lookup: CDR1 MRHNA, CDR2 SNTAGT. Unmatched junction bases numbered 8, after V lost 5 bases and J lost 6 bases. CDR3 length: 15 residues. The CDR3 reads CASSSSGGLSDTQYF. CDR3 DNA sequence: TGTGCCAGCAGTTCTAGCGGGGGATTGTCCGATACGCAGTATTTT.